The 22 T cell receptor beta chains below were found in one sample sequenced in a study of beta chain features in type 1 diabetes. All of the isolated RNA was reverse transcribed, so expressed TCRB transcripts were sequenced. Assay: immunoSEQ multiplex PCR; the TCRdb copy retains only in-frame clones and omits some. The sample has about 210,000 clones, around 9.9% seen once; the top ten hold 1% to 1.5%. Sequencing was carried out using central memory CD4+ T cells from blood. The receptors derive from a man aged 18 to 35 in good health.

This clone has just a few counts. This rearrangement joins TRBV5-6 to TRBJ1-1; 10 nucleotides line up with TRBD1. In germline, CDR1 is SGHDT, CDR2 YYEEEE. The CDR3 is made up of 16 amino acids. V was clipped by 3 bases and J by 4 bases; unmatched bases: 9. The CDR3 sequence is CASSSDMTGGGTEAFF. For the CDR3, the DNA is TGTGCCAGCAGCTCCGATATGACAGGGGGCGGCACTGAAGCTTTCTTT.

The rearrangement joins TRBV19 to TRBJ2-7; 7 nucleotides agree with TRBD1. The germline CDR1 and CDR2 sequences are LNHDA and SQIVND (reference sequence). Germline trimming cut 7 bases from V and 1 base from J; bases unmatched to any gene: 10. The CDR3 loop spans 15 amino acids. The CDR3 here is CASTDGQEPSYEQYF. CDR3 bases: TGTGCCAGTACCGATGGACAGGAGCCTTCCTACGAGCAGTACTTC.

The table lists this clone with a few counts. The chain has TRBV19 and TRBJ2-4, with D possibly being TRBD1 or TRBD2 (5 bases each). V was clipped by 7 bases and J by 6 bases, with 16 bases between them. The V gene's germline CDR1 is LNHDA and CDR2 SQIVND (reference sequence). The CDR3 spans 14 residues. The CDR3 loop is CASTPRGVTNIQYF. The CDR3 bases are TGTGCCAGTACTCCACGAGGGGTAACAAACATTCAGTACTTC.

This clone was found a few times. V usage is TRBV18 and J usage is TRBJ2-7; D is ambiguous. The CDR3 has 14 amino acids. V was shortened by 2 bases and J by 6 bases, with 14 bases between the two germline ends. CDR1 is KGHSH, CDR2 LQKENI, per germline. The CDR3 coding sequence is TGTGCCAGCTCACCAGGGGTTTATTGGAGCGAGCAGTACTTC. Protein: CASSPGVYWSEQYF.

The V gene is TRBV29-1, the J gene TRBJ2-1; D gene unclear. The CDR3 totals 13 residues. From germline, CDR1 is SQVTM and CDR2 ANQGSEA. The ends were cut back, 2 bases at V and 7 bases at J, with 12 bases in the middle. The CDR3 DNA sequence: TGCAGCGTTGAAAGGGCCACACGGAATGAGCAGTTCTTC. It encodes CSVERATRNEQFF.

The chain has TRBV4-2 and TRBJ2-1, with 7 bases matching TRBD2. CDR3 length equals 16 residues. CDR1 and CDR2 (germline): LGHNA, YNFKEQ. Germline trimming cut 1 base from V and 6 bases from J; bases unmatched to any gene: 9. CDR3 loop: CASSQVGAGVFNEQFF. CDR3 in DNA: TGTGCCAGCAGCCAAGTTGGGGCGGGAGTGTTCAATGAGCAGTTCTTC.

This clone turned up a few times. This chain links TRBV19 with TRBJ1-1; TRBD1 agrees at 8 bases. The CDR3 is 15 amino acids. The ends lost 5 bases at V and 8 bases at J; junction bases unmatched: 13. CDR1 and CDR2 (germline): LNHDA, SQIVND (reference sequence). The CDR3, as DNA: TGTGCCAGTAGTCCCCGGACAGGGTACTCACCCGAAGCTTTCTTT. This encodes CASSPRTGYSPEAFF.

V and J are TRBV20-1 and TRBJ2-1; D gene ambiguous. This CDR3 spans 11 amino acids. CDR1 DFQATT and CDR2 SNEGSKA come from the germline V gene (reference sequence). Trimming left V 7 bases short and J 10 bases short, with 14 bases between. CDR3 bases: TGCAGTGAGGAAGGGTTAGGAGAGCAGTTCTTC. It specifies CSEEGLGEQFF.

This clone was counted between two and nine times. The genes are TRBV6-5 and TRBJ2-3; no clear D gene. Germline CDR1 and CDR2: MNHEY and SVGAGI. Trimming stripped 2 bases from V and 0 bases from J, with 9 bases between. This CDR3 comprises 15 residues. This chain's CDR3 is CASSYAGTSTDTQYF. The CDR3 region has the DNA TGTGCCAGCAGTTACGCCGGTACTAGCACAGATACGCAGTATTTT.

This clone was counted only a few times. The CDR3 reads CASSFGQSSYNEQFF. For the CDR3, the DNA is TGCGCCAGCAGCTTTGGCCAGTCCTCCTACAATGAGCAGTTCTTC. The chain couples TRBV5-1 to TRBJ2-1, with unresolved D. CDR1 is SGHRS, CDR2 YFSETQ, per germline. The CDR3 sequence is 15 residues long. Deletions cut 2 bases from V and 0 bases from J, with 9 bases between.

This clone was seen a few times. The chain employs TRBV5-6 and TRBJ1-4, with D unclear. The V gene's germline CDR1 is SGHDT and CDR2 YYEEEE. The CDR3 covers 14 residues. Trimming removed 3 bases at V and 0 bases at J, with 6 bases between. CDR3 sequence reads: CASSSLSTNEKLFF. CDR3 DNA: TGTGCCAGCAGCTCACTGTCAACTAATGAAAAACTGTTTTTT.

This chain connects TRBV7-3 to TRBJ2-5; no reliable D call. V gave up 5 bases and J gave up 9 bases, with 19 bases separating them. The germline V gene encodes CDR1 SGHTA and CDR2 FQGTGA. This CDR3 is 14 amino acids long. This chain's CDR3 is CASSPSGPRSPQYF. The CDR3 region has the DNA TGTGCCAGCAGCCCCTCTGGACCGCGGTCGCCCCAGTACTTC. The full variable domain, completed using reference TRBV7-3 and TRBJ2-5, is GAGVSQTPSNKVTEKGKYVELRCDPISGHTALYWYRQSLGQGPEFLIYFQGTGAADDSGLPNDRFFAVRPEGSVSTLKIQRTERGDSAVYLCASSPSGPRSPQYFGPGTRLLVL.

This clone was seen only a few times. The V call is TRBV29-1, the J call TRBJ1-1, with D unclear. With 7 bases removed from V and 2 bases from J, the gap between germline ends came to 14 bases. Germline V gene data show CDR1 as SQVTM and CDR2 as ANQGSEA. CDR3 length equals 13 residues. The CDR3 nucleotides are TGCAGCGCGCTAACCGACCAAAACACTGAAGCTTTCTTT. Translating gives CSALTDQNTEAFF.

This clone was recorded at least ten times. The rearrangement links TRBV5-1 to TRBJ2-3, with D tentatively TRBD1 (6 bases). Trimming took 0 bases from V and 3 from J, leaving 11 bases between them. The CDR3 is made up of 15 amino acids. Germline CDR1 SGHRS, CDR2 YFSETQ. The CDR3 reads CASSLVERGTDTQYF. CDR3 in DNA: TGCGCCAGCAGCTTGGTGGAAAGGGGGACAGATACGCAGTATTTT.

This clone was detected a few times. The CDR3 loop is CASSLASTGRDNEQFF. In nucleotides, the CDR3 is TGCGCCAGCAGCTTGGCCTCTACAGGGAGAGACAATGAGCAGTTCTTC. The J gene is TRBJ2-1, the V gene TRBV5-1; D perhaps matches TRBD1 (6 bases). The CDR3 contains 16 residues. V lost 0 bases and J lost 5, with 15 bases in between. Germline V gene data show CDR1 as SGHRS and CDR2 as YFSETQ.

The gene calls are TRBV7-6 and TRBJ2-2; 8 positions agree with TRBD1. The V and J ends lost 5 bases and 1 base, in that order; junction bases with no gene match: 3. Germline assignment: CDR1 SGHVS and CDR2 FNYEAQ. This CDR3 spans 15 amino acids. For the CDR3, the DNA is TGTGCCAGCAGCACCGGACAGGGGAACACCGGGGAGCTGTTTTTT. As protein: CASSTGQGNTGELFF.

This clone came up a few times. The chain employs TRBV5-1 and TRBJ1-1; TRBD1 is a possible D gene (5 bases). CDR3 length: 15 residues. V was cut by 4 bases and J by 1 base, with 14 bases left in between. Germline-derived CDR1 and CDR2 are SGHRS and YFSETQ. CDR3 sequence (DNA): TGCGCCAGCAGCAGTCAAGGGACTTCGAACACTGAAGCTTTCTTT. The encoded protein is CASSSQGTSNTEAFF.

The V and J genes are TRBV20-1 and TRBJ2-7, with no clear D. The CDR3 covers 11 residues. Trimming removed 3 bases from V and 4 bases from J, with 7 bases in between. Germline CDR1 and CDR2: DFQATT and SNEGSKA (reference sequence). CDR3 sequence reads: CSASPRYEQYF. In DNA form, the CDR3 reads TGCAGTGCTAGCCCACGTTACGAGCAGTACTTC.

The chain uses TRBV7-2 and TRBJ2-3, with D unresolved. The ends were cut back, 2 bases at V and 4 bases at J, with 4 bases in the middle. Germline CDR1 SGHTA, CDR2 FQGNSA. The CDR3 is made up of 12 amino acids. The CDR3 reads CASSLLPDTQYF. The DNA of the CDR3 is TGTGCCAGCAGCTTACTTCCAGATACGCAGTATTTT.

This clone came up a few times. This likely stems from a read error, as it lies one base from a far larger clone. The chain recombines TRBV9 with TRBJ2-7; weak D call: TRBD1 (6 bases). The germline gives CDR1 SGDLS, CDR2 YYNGEE. The CDR3 loop spans 15 amino acids. V was pared by 3 bases and J by 2 bases, with 15 bases between. The CDR3 region has the DNA TGTGCCAGCAGCGGTACGGGACAAGGGACCTACGAGCAGTACTTC. Protein: CASSGTGQGTYEQYF.

In its sample, this clone was seen a few times. V gene TRBV10-3 combines with J gene TRBJ2-1; D may be TRBD1 or TRBD2 (5 bases each). Trimming left V 8 bases short and J 0 bases short, with 17 bases between. Germline loops: CDR1 ENHRY, CDR2 SYGVKD. The CDR3 runs to 16 residues. The CDR3 region is CAISTRDGSSYNEQFF. The CDR3 coding sequence is TGTGCCATCTCCACCCGGGACGGAAGCTCCTACAATGAGCAGTTCTTC.

This clone was recorded a few times. The rearrangement joins TRBV6-5 to TRBJ2-1, with D hard to call. The CDR3 runs to 11 residues. Germline-derived CDR1 and CDR2 are MNHEY and SVGAGI. Trimming took 5 bases from V and 9 from J, leaving 8 bases between them. The CDR3 loop is CASSRTGEQFF. The CDR3 nucleotides are TGTGCCAGCAGTCGAACGGGTGAGCAGTTCTTC.